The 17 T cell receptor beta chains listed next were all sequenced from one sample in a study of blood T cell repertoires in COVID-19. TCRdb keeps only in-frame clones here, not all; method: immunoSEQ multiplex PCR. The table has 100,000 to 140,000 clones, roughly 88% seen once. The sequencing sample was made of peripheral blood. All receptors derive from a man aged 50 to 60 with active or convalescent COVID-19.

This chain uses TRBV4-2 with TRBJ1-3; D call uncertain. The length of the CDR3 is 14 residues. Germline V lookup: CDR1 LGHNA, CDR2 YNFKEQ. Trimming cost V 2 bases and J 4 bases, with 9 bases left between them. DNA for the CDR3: TGTGCCAGCAGCCAATTAGAGTACGGAAACACCATATATTTT. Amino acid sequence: CASSQLEYGNTIYF.

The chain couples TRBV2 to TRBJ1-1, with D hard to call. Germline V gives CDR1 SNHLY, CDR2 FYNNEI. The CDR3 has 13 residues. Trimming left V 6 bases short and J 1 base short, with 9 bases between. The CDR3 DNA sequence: TGTGCCAGCAGCCAAAACAGGAACACTGAAGCTTTCTTT. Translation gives CASSQNRNTEAFF.

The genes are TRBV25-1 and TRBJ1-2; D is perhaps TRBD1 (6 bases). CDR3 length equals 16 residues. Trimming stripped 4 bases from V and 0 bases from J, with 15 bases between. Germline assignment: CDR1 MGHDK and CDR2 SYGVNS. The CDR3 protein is CASSGADRLANYGYTF. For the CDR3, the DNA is TGTGCCAGCAGTGGGGCGGACAGATTGGCTAACTATGGCTACACCTTC.

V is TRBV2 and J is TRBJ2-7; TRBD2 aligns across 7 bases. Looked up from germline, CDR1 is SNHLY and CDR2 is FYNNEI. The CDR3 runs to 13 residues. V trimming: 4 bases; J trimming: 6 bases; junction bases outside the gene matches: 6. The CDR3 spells CASSADGGGEQYF. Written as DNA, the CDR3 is TGTGCCAGCAGTGCCGATGGGGGGGGCGAGCAGTACTTC.

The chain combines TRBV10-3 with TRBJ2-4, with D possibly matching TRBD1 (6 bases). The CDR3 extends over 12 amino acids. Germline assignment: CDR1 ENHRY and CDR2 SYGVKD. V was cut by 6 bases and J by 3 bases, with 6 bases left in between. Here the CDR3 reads CAIRDSKNIQYF. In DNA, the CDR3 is TGTGCCATCAGGGACAGCAAAAACATTCAGTACTTC.

CDR3 region: CASSLRGWGTEAFF. CDR3 nucleotides: TGCGCCAGCAGCCTCAGGGGTTGGGGCACTGAAGCTTTCTTT. This chain connects TRBV4-1 to TRBJ1-1; tentatively, D is TRBD1 (6 bases). V lost 4 bases and J lost 4, with 13 bases in between. Germline CDR1 is MGHRA and CDR2 is YSYEKL. The CDR3 sequence is 14 residues long.

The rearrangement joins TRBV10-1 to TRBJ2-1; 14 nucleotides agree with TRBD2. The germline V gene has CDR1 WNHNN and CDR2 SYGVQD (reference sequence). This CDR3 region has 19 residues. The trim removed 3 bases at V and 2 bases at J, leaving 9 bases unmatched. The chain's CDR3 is CASSDLGLAGAKPYNEQFF. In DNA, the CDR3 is TGCGCCAGCAGTGACTTGGGACTAGCGGGAGCCAAGCCCTACAATGAGCAGTTCTTC.

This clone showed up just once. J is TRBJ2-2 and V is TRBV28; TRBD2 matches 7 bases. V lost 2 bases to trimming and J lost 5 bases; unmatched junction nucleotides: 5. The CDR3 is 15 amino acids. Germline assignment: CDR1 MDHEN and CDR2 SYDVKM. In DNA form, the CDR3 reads TGTGCCAGCAGTTTAGGGTGGGGAGGGACCGGGGAGCTGTTTTTT. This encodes CASSLGWGGTGELFF.

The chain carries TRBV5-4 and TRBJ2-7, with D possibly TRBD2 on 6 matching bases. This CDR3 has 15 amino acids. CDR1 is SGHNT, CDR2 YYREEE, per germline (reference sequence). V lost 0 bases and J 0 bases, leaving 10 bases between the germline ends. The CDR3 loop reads CASSLGVRGSYEQYF. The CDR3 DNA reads TGTGCCAGCAGCTTGGGCGTGCGGGGCTCCTACGAGCAGTACTTC.

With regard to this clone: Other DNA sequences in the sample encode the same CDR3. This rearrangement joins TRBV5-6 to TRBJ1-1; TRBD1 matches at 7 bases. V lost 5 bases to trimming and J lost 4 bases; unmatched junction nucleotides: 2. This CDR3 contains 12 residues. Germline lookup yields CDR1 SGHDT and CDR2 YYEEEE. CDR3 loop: CASSQGGTEAFF. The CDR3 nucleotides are TGTGCCAGCAGTCAGGGGGGCACTGAAGCTTTCTTT.

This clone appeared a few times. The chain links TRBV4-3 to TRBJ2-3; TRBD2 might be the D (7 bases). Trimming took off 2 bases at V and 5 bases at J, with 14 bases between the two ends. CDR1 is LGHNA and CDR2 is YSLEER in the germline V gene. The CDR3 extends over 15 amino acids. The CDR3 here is CASSQRRGGVDTQYF. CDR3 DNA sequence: TGCGCCAGCAGCCAAAGGAGGGGGGGAGTAGATACGCAGTATTTT.

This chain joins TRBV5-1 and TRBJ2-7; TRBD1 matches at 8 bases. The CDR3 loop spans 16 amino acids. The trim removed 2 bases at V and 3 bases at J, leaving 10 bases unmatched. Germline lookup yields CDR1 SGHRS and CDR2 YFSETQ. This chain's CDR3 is CASSLNPGQAFYEQYF. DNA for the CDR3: TGCGCCAGCAGCTTAAACCCGGGACAGGCTTTCTACGAGCAGTACTTC. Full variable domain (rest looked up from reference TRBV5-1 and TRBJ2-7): KAGVTQTPRYLIKTRGQQVTLSCSPISGHRSVSWYQQTPGQGLQFLFEYFSETQRNKGNFPGRFSGRQFSNSRSEMNVSTLELGDSALYLCASSLNPGQAFYEQYFGPGTRLTVT.

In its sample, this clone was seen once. CDR3: CASSQGPDYYEQYF. The CDR3 DNA follows: TGCGCCAGCAGCCAGGGCCCTGATTACTACGAGCAGTACTTC. The chain couples TRBV4-1 to TRBJ2-7; D not certain. CDR3 size: 14 residues. Trimming pared 3 bases from V and 3 bases from J, leaving 12 bases between. The germline gives CDR1 MGHRA, CDR2 YSYEKL.

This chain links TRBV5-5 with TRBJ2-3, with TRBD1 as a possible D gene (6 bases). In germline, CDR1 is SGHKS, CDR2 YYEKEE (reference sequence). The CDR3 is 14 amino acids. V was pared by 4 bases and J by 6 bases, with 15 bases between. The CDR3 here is CASSMDSPSDTQYF. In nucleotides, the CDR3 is TGTGCCAGCAGCATGGACAGTCCGTCGGATACGCAGTATTTT.

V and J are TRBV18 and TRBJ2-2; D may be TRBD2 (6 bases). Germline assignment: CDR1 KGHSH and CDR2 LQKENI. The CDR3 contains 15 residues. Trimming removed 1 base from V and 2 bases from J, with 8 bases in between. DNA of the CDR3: TGTGCCAGCTCACCACTGGAGGGTAACACCGGGGAGCTGTTTTTT. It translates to CASSPLEGNTGELFF.

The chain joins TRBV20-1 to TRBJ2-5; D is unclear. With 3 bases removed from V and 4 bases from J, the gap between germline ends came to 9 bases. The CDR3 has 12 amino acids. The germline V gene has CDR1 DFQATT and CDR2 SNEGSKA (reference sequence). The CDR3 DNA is TGCAGTGCTAGTATAGTAGTAGAGACCCAGTACTTC. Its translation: CSASIVVETQYF.

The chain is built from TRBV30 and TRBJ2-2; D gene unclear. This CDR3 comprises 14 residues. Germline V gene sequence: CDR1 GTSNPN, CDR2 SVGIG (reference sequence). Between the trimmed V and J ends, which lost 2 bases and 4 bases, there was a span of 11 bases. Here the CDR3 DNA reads TGTGCCTGGAGTAGTTTGCAGGCCACCGGGGAGCTGTTTTTT. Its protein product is CAWSSLQATGELFF.